The entry below gives a single T cell receptor (beta chain) sequence along with its context. Its binding antigen is unknown. No base quality information exists; no much larger clone differs at one position. TCRbeta CDR3 regions were amplified from genomic DNA by means of the immunoSEQ Assay, a bias-controlled multiplex PCR. The original methods were these. The number of nucleated cells in each sample was estimated by amplification of reference gene primers within the assay. To quantify the absolute abundance of each unique TCRbeta CDR3 rearrangement, sequence reads were collapsed and filtered. For each sample, productive Simpson clonality was calculated by taking the square root of Simpson's diversity index across productive rearrangements. Held by TCRdb, this immuneACCESS table contains in-frame sequences only and omits some clones. Under half of the omission traces to an unresolved V gene where checked; the cause of the rest is unknown. V and J calls plus clone size are reproduced from that table; the DNA served to infer D and trimming. The sample records tens of thousands of clones, less than 85% of which are singletons. Of the sample, 15% to 20% falls within the top ten clones.

The sample is drawn from a study of blood T cell repertoires in COVID-19 (dated by TCRdb to 2018 to 2021). For the study in its entirety: Samples from collaborators originated in the United States, Italy and Spain and spanned both the acute and convalescent phases of COVID-19. Samples came from the ongoing ImmuneRACE study (first 160 participants) plus 1,254 subjects from 6 global collaborators. The sample metadata nearly always contained a de-identified subject ID, COVID-19 status, age in years and sex. The prospective study material was composed of cDNA or gDNA derived from T cells, B-cell-depleted T cells, or PBMCs. Subjects who had been exposed to COVID-19, were actively infected with it, or had recovered from it provided the deeply sampled blood TCRbeta repertoires that made up the dataset. The repertoires were released in a freely available public database meant as a resource for research on the immune response to SARS-CoV-2. Where HLA class I and class II types were available, the types were taken from metadata supplied by the sample provider, not from assay-based typing. Summary of the overall study and its limitations: The quantity of clinical and demographic metadata differed by source and by participant and was supplied without curation.

Taken from cysteine to phenylalanine, the CDR3 has 15 residues. Left in the record is the CDR3 DNA by itself, 45 bases read in frame from the first base. V is trimmed back by 2 bases and J by 6 bases, and the junction contains 6 bases that no gene match accounts for. Via the germline V gene, CDR1 is LGHNT and CDR2 FRNRAP. The collaborating institutions used their own protocols to collect whole blood in K2EDTA tubes. For TCRbeta analysis, collaborators shipped samples in one of three forms: frozen whole blood, isolated PBMCs, or DNA extracted from either of those sample types. The source material was peripheral blood. The TCR sequence derives from a woman older than 75 with acute or convalescent COVID-19. The sequence is built from TRBV12-5 and TRBJ2-3, with 9 bases matching TRBD2. This receptor has the CDR3 CASGLTSGPPDTQYF. The nucleotides are TGTGCTAGTGGTTTGACTAGCGGGCCTCCGGATACGCAGTATTTT. Supplemented by the reference TRBV12-5 and TRBJ2-3 proteins around the CDR3, the complete variable domain is DARVTQTPRHKVTEMGQEVTMRCQPILGHNTVFWYRQTMMQGLELLAYFRNRAPLDDSGMPKDRFSAEMPDATLATLKIQPSEPRDSAVYFCASGLTSGPPDTQYFGPGTRLTVL.